This T cell receptor beta chain was profiled in a study of CD8+ T cells in alopecia areata. Following extraction, RNA underwent reverse transcription to cDNA, which served as the sequencing template. Measured with immunoSEQ multiplex PCR; TCRdb has only the in-frame clones, and not every one. The data contain some 51,000 clones, over 95% of them singletons. The CDR3 has 15 amino acids. V trimming: 7 bases; J trimming: 6 bases; junction bases outside the gene matches: 9. Per germline, CDR1 MNHNS and CDR2 SASEGT. Study results and caveats: An increase in clonality over normal scalp was evident in lesional scalp, especially alopecia totalis/universalis.

A word on this clone: Its antigen is unknown.

This sequence originates from a human donor with alopecia areata. V usage is TRBV6-1 and J usage is TRBJ2-1; 10 nucleotides agree with TRBD2. The material was CD8+ T cells sorted from blood, obtained at week 0. CDR3 sequence: CASTIGTSVTNEQFF. The CDR3 DNA reads as TGTGCCAGCACCATCGGGACTAGCGTAACCAATGAGCAGTTCTTC.